This T cell receptor beta chain is from a study of long-term antiretroviral therapy in people with HIV. Researchers report immunoSEQ v3.0 was run at survey level. Measured with immunoSEQ multiplex PCR; TCRdb has only the in-frame clones, and not every one. The profile shows around 38,000 clones, less than 95% of them singletons. About this clone itself: The antigen remains undetermined.

The study, taken as a whole, reports: Dominating the repertoire at all time points were the clones that expanded before ART. Post-ART samples showed increased diversity that remained below transplant donor control levels.

There were about 1-11 million cryopreserved PBMC in the samples before DNA extraction. The CDR3 runs 14 residues. The germline V gene has CDR1 MDHEN and CDR2 SYDVKM. Trimming removed 5 bases from V and 7 bases from J; junction bases left unmatched: 3. This receptor was identified in a man in his thirties or forties with HIV. Sequences were derived from unsorted PBMCs, sampled around 9.2 years after starting antiretroviral therapy. The genes are TRBV28 and TRBJ2-1, with 12 positions matching TRBD2. CDR3 sequence: CASSASGGANEQFF. In DNA form, the CDR3 reads TGTGCCAGCAGTGCTAGCGGGGGGGCAAATGAGCAGTTCTTC.